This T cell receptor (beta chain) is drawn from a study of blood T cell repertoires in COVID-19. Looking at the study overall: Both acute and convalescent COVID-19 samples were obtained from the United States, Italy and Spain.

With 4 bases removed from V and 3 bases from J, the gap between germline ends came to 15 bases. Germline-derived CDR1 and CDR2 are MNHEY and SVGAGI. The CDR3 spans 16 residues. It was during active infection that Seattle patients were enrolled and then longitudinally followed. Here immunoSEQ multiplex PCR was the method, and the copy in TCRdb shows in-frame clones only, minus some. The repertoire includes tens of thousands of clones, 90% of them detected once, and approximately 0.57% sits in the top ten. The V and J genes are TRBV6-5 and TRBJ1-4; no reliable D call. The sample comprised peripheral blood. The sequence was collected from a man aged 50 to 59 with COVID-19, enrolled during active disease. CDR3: CASSSISRGANEKLFF. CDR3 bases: TGTGCCAGCAGTTCGATCTCAAGAGGAGCTAATGAAAAACTGTTTTTT.